The present entry profiles one T cell receptor beta chain with its context. Its antigen is unidentified. The ends lost 6 bases at V and 10 bases at J; junction bases unmatched: 18. The CDR3 covers 16 residues. The germline gives CDR1 LNHDA, CDR2 SQIVND (reference sequence). This entry is derived from a study of Tregs in tolerant kidney transplant recipients. Whole-study results and caveats: Few patients were studied, so findings need validation in larger groups.

Here immunoSEQ multiplex PCR was the method, and the copy in TCRdb shows in-frame clones only, minus some. Of 200,000 to 300,000 clones in the sample, approximately 84% were seen once. This TCR came from a human donor in good health. Sequencing was performed on CD4+ T cells from blood. The chain is built from TRBV19 and TRBJ2-1; 7 nucleotides match TRBD1. CDR3 protein: CASSRDSPLSRGEQFF. The CDR3 DNA reads as TGTGCCAGTAGCAGGGACAGCCCTCTTAGTCGGGGAGAGCAGTTCTTC.